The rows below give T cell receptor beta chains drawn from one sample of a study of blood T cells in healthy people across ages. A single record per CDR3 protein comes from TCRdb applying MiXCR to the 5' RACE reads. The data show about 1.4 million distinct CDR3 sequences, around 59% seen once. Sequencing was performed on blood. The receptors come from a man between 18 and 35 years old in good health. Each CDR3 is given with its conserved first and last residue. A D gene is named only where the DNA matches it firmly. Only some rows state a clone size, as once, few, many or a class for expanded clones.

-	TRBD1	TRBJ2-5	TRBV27	TGTGCCAGCAGTTTATCGACAGGGGCCCTAGCGACCCAGTACTTC	CASSLSTGALATQYF
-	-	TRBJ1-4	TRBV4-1	TGCGCCAGCAGCCTAACACCCCAGCCTGAAAAACTGTTTTTT	CASSLTPQPEKLFF
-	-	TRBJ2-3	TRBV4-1	TGCGCCAGCAGCCAAGATCTGGGTTTTACGCAGTATTTT	CASSQDLGFTQYF
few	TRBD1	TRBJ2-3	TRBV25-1	TGTGCCAGCAGCGCACAGGGGATGGGAGATACGCAGTATTTT	CASSAQGMGDTQYF
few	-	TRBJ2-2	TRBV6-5	TGTGCCAGCAGAGAGTATGCCGGGGAGCTGTTTTTT	CASREYAGELFF
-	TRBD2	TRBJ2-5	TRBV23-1	TGCGCCAGCAGTCACTTAACCGGGACTAGCGCCCAAGAGACCCAGTACTTC	CASSHLTGTSAQETQYF
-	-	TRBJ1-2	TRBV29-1	TGCAGCGTCGAAACGACCCCTAACTATGGCTACACCTTC	CSVETTPNYGYTF
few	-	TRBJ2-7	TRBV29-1	TGCAGCGTTCTCACAGGGTTTCCGAACGAGCAGTACTTC	CSVLTGFPNEQYF
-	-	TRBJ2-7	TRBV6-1	TGTGCCAGCAGTGAAACTCTCCGGGCCGCCTACGAGCAGTACTTC	CASSETLRAAYEQYF
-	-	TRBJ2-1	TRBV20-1	TGCAGTGCTATTGAAGGGTCCTACAATGAGCAGTTCTTC	CSAIEGSYNEQFF
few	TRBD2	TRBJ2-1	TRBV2	TGTGCCAGTAGTAAGGGACTAGCGGGAGAGCGGAATGAGCAGTTCTTC	CASSKGLAGERNEQFF
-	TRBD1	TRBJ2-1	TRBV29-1	TGCAGCGTTACGCGACAGGGCTCAGGTCTTAACAATGAGCAGTTCTTC	CSVTRQGSGLNNEQFF
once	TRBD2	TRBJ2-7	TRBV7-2	TGTGCCAGCAGCGGGGGACTAGCGGGATGGTACTTC	CASSGGLAGWYF
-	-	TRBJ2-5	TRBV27	TGTGCCAGCAGTGGGTTAGGGAGTCGGGAGACCCAGTACTTC	CASSGLGSRETQYF
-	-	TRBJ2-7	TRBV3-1	TGTGCCAGCAGCCAAGAGGCCCAGGGCCGGTCCTACGAGCAGTACTTC	CASSQEAQGRSYEQYF
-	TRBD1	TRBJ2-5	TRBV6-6	TGTGCCAGCACCACCTCGGGACAGGGTATCGAGACCCAGTACTTC	CASTTSGQGIETQYF
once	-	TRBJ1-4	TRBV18	TGTGCCAGCTCACCAAGGGCGTGGCTCGCAACTAATGAAAAACTGTTTTTT	CASSPRAWLATNEKLFF
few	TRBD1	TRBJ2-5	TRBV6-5	TGTGCCAGCAGTTACCGGACGGGACAGGAGGAGACCCAGTACTTC	CASSYRTGQEETQYF
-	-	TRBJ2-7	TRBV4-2	TGTGCCAGCTCCCGCGAAGAGCAGTACTTC	CASSREEQYF
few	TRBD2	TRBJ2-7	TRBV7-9	TGTGCCAGCAGCTTGAGCGGGGACTACGAGCAGTACTTC	CASSLSGDYEQYF
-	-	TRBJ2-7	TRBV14	TGTGCCAGCAGCCAAGCCCCAAGGGGCTCCTACGAGCAGTACTTC	CASSQAPRGSYEQYF
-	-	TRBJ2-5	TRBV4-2	TGTGCCAGCAGCCAAAATAGGGCGGAAGAGACCCAGTACTTC	CASSQNRAEETQYF
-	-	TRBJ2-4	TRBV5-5	TGTGCCAGCAGCTTGTTTAACATTCAGTACTTC	CASSLFNIQYF
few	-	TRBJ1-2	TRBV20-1	TGCAGTGCCTCAGGAGGCGGGACTGGGGGAGGCTACACCTTC	CSASGGGTGGGYTF
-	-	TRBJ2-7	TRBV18	TGTGCCAGCTCACGGTCCGCATCCCGCGAGCAGTACTTC	CASSRSASREQYF
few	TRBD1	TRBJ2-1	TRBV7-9	TGTGCCAGCAGCTTAGCGAGGACAGGGGGCTACAATGAGCAGTTCTTC	CASSLARTGGYNEQFF
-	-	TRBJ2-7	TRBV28	TGTGCCAGCATCCCCACCGGGGGTCCCTACGAGCAGTACTTC	CASIPTGGPYEQYF
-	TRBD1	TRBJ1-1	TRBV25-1	TGTGCCACCAAGACAGGGCGGAACACTGAAGCTTTCTTT	CATKTGRNTEAFF
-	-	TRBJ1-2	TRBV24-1	TGTGCCGCCGCCCCGGGCAGGGCGGGTGGAGGCTACACCTTC	CAAAPGRAGGGYTF
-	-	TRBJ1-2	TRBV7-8	TGTGCCAGCAGCTTAGTAGGGGATACTGGCTACACCTTC	CASSLVGDTGYTF
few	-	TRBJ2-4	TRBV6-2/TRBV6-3	TGTGCCAGCACCCCTAACCCAGCCCCGAACATTCAGTACTTC	CASTPNPAPNIQYF
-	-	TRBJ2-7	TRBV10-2	TGCGCCAGCAGTGAGCCGGGACGAGCGGAACTCAATGAGCAGTACTTC	CASSEPGRAELNEQYF
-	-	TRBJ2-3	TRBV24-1	TGTGCCACCAGTGACTACAGCGATATCGGCACAGATACGCAGTATTTT	CATSDYSDIGTDTQYF
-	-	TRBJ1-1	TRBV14	TGTGCCAGCAGCCAAGAAACAGAGAACACTGAAGCTTTCTTT	CASSQETENTEAFF
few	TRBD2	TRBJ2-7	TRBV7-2	TGTGCCAGCAGCGAGACTAGCAGCGAGCAGTACTTC	CASSETSSEQYF
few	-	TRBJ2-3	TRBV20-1	TGCAGTGTTCAGGGGATTGGCGCAGATACGCAGTATTTT	CSVQGIGADTQYF
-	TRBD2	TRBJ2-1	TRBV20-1	TGCAGTGCTAGAGACGGACTAGCGGGAAGGGAGCAGTTCTTC	CSARDGLAGREQFF
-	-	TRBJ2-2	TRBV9	TGTGCCAGTCTTGGGACTGCCGGTCCCGGGGAGCTGTTTTTT	CASLGTAGPGELFF
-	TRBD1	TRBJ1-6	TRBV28	TGTGCCAGCAGCGATCACAGGGGGGATTCACCCCTCCACTTT	CASSDHRGDSPLHF
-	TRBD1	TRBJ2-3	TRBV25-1	TGTGCCAGCAGAGGTCCGATGGGGACAGGGGATATCGGAGATACGCAGTATTTT	CASRGPMGTGDIGDTQYF
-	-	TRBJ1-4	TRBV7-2	TGTGCCAGCAGCCACACAAATGAAAAACTGTTTTTT	CASSHTNEKLFF
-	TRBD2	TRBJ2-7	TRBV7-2	TGTGCCAGCAGCTTAGCGCTTGCTAGCGGACTGTACGAGCAGTACTTC	CASSLALASGLYEQYF
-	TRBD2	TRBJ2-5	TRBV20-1	TGCAGTGCTAGAGATTGGGCGGGAGGGGGAGAGACCCAGTACTTC	CSARDWAGGGETQYF
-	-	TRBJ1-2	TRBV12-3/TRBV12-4	TGTGCCAGCAGTTTGACCTCACCAATTAACTATGGCTACACCTTC	CASSLTSPINYGYTF
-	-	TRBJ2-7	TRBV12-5	TGTGCTAGGCAGGGCAGGGTTGACGAGCAGTACTTC	CARQGRVDEQYF
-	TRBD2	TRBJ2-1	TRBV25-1	TGTGCCAGCGGGGGGACTAGCGGGCTGAATGAGCAGTTCTTC	CASGGTSGLNEQFF
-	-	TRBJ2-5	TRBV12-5	TGTGCTAGTGGTTTGGTCTGGGAGAGGAACCAAGAGACCCAGTACTTC	CASGLVWERNQETQYF
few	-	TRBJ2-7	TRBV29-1	TGCAGCGTTCCCGGGCCCGTCTCCTACGAGCAGTACTTC	CSVPGPVSYEQYF
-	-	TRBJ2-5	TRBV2	TGTGCCAGCAAGGGGGGGCGAGAGACCCAGTACTTC	CASKGGRETQYF
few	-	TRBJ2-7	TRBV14	TGTGCCAGCAGCTTTGGGACTACAGGGATCTACGAGCAGTACTTC	CASSFGTTGIYEQYF
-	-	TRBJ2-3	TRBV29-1	TGCAGCGTTGCACCGGCCCGGGGATATGGTACGCAGTATTTT	CSVAPARGYGTQYF
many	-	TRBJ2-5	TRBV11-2	TGTGCCAGCAGCCCACGAGGGGGCCAAGAGACCCAGTACTTC	CASSPRGGQETQYF
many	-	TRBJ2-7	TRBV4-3	TGCGCCAGCAGCCAAGATTCAGGGTACGAGCAGTACTTC	CASSQDSGYEQYF
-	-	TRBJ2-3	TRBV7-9	TGTGCCAGCACGCTAGCGAACACAGATACGCAGTATTTT	CASTLANTDTQYF
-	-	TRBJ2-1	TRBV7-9	TGTGCCAGCAGCATTCTACGTATTGGGAGATATGAGCAGTTCTTC	CASSILRIGRYEQFF
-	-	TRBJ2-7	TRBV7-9	TGTGCCATAGGGCCCCAGTACTTC	CAIGPQYF
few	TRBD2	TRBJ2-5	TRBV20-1	TGCAGTGCTAGTTCTGGGACTAGCGGGATTAATGAGCAGTACTTC	CSASSGTSGINEQYF